This TCR beta chain was found in a study of blood T cells in healthy people across ages (dated by TCRdb to 2015 to 2017). About the study as a whole: In model experiments, roughly one uniquely barcoded TCR beta cDNA molecule per two T cells was captured by template switching. Donors were grouped into four age groups: young (average roughly 15 years), middle-aged (less than 40), aged (approximately 67) and long-lived (roughly 80). Age-related changes in TCR beta repertoire diversity were measured in the study by deep sequencing normalized with unique cDNA molecular identifiers. Two additional independent replicas of 1 million unique cDNA reads from the same blood draw were analyzed for two donors (one aged 18 to 30 and one aged 80 or older). To avoid experimental bias, donors of different ages were distributed randomly across sequencing lanes.

From a lookup of the germline V gene, CDR1 and CDR2 are LGHNA and YNFKEQ. There are 16 amino acids in the CDR3, from cysteine to phenylalanine inclusive. The only DNA kept is the CDR3, 48 bases in frame from the first base. The receptor library was made with 5' RACE. The sequencing machine was an Illumina HiSeq 2500. A second PCR of about 7 to 12 cycles was performed with a sample-barcoded 5' primer and a J-beta primer mix. A template-switch 5' adaptor carrying 12 random nucleotides introduced a unique molecular identifier onto each TCR beta cDNA molecule. Each sample yielded at least 2.5 million CDR3-containing paired-end reads. First-strand cDNA was synthesized from all RNA with the Mint cDNA synthesis kit, primed by a TRBC-specific oligonucleotide. Following uracil-DNA glycosylase treatment, a first 18-cycle PCR with universal primers M1SS and BC2_uni_R was performed on all cDNA. Turning to the authors' computational methods: For normalization, 1 million high-quality reads, each with a distinct molecular identifier, were randomly selected from each sample. Instead of being binned into consensus sequences, reads that shared molecular identifiers were thrown out. MiTCR, run with a Q25 quality threshold and the strictest error-elimination algorithm, handled CDR3 identification, clonotype clustering and error correction. Lower-bound total TCR beta diversity was estimated with a nonparametric unseen species model using Euler transformation. Using fastp at Q25 and MiXCR, TCRdb reprocessed the public reads and kept productive beta chains. Every entry covers one CDR3 protein and lists the most common genes and DNA from its rows. The V and J calls here are based on TCRdb, not the publication. The sample yields around 1.1 million distinct CDR3 sequences; under 40% were counted once. About an eighth of the sample comes from the top ten.

Donors were 35 to 40 systemically healthy Caucasian individuals from Russia aged roughly 6 to 90 years. Each donor gave roughly 9 milliliters of peripheral blood, drawn into EDTA-treated Vacutainer tubes. Ficoll-Paque density-gradient centrifugation was used to isolate PBMCs, with at least 6.5 million per sample. Total RNA, at least 6 micrograms per sample, was extracted from PBMCs with Trizol reagent. Naive CD45RAhigh/CD27high T cell percentages were measured by flow cytometry on a PBMC aliquot from every donor. Concerning this clonotype: There is no known antigen for this receptor. It has no much larger one-base neighbor in the sample; base qualities were not kept.

The study at large found these results: Compared with the aged group, the long-lived group had more naive CD4+ T cells, fewer expanded clones and increased TCR diversity, a pattern suggesting age selection. Observed TCR beta diversity correlated strongly with the percentage of naive T cells measured by flow cytometry. The CMV infection status of donors was not known, potentially confounding age-related changes in expanded clonotypes. Total diversity estimates from one million sequenced T cells were considered lower bounds and underestimates. Observed TCR beta diversity per million T cells fell roughly linearly with age, and a significant reduction was already apparent by age approximately 40. Because profiling used bulk unsorted PBMCs, naive and antigen-experienced compartments could not be compared conclusively.

This TCR came from a man between 18 and 35 years old in good health. In this chain, TRBV4-2 is recombined with TRBJ2-1, and 9 bases in between align with TRBD2. TRBJ2-7 explains the end of the DNA better; the J call may be wrong. Sequenced material: blood. Here is the DNA: TGTGCCAGCAGCCAAGATCAGCGGGGGGCCTACAATAAGCAGTACTTC. It encodes CASSQDQRGAYNKQYF.